Below, one T cell receptor beta chain is given with its context. The antigen it recognizes is unknown. The sample holds no much larger clone one base away, and base qualities are not on file. The sample belongs to a study of blood T cells in healthy people across ages (dated by TCRdb to the mid-2010s). For the study in its entirety: Template switching captured roughly one uniquely barcoded TCR beta cDNA molecule per two T cells in model experiments. Age-related changes in TCR beta repertoire diversity were measured in the study by deep sequencing normalized with unique cDNA molecular identifiers. Four age groups were formed from the donors: young (average around 15 years), middle-aged (approximately 42), aged (over 55) and long-lived (about 75). To avoid experimental bias, donors of different ages were spread randomly across the sequencing lanes. Using the same blood draw, the study looked at two additional independent replicas of 1 million unique cDNA reads for two donors, one aged 18 to 30 and the other aged 80 or older.

From a lookup of the germline V gene, CDR1 and CDR2 are SGHNT and YENEEA. At the junction V is shortened by 3 bases and J by 3 bases, with 8 bases in between. Including cysteine and phenylalanine, the CDR3 has 13 amino acids. Kept here is only the CDR3 DNA, which spans 39 bases and is read in frame from base 1. Overall results and qualifications from the work: Because the CMV infection status of the donors was unknown, age-related changes in expanded clonotypes may potentially have been confounded. The long-lived group showed more naive CD4+ T cells, fewer expanded clones and increased TCR diversity than the aged group, suggesting age selection. Bulk unsorted PBMC profiling prevented conclusive comparison of naive and antigen-experienced compartments. Observed TCR beta diversity per million T cells fell roughly linearly with age, and a significant reduction was already apparent by age around 39. Estimates of total diversity from one million sequenced T cells were regarded as lower bounds and underestimates. The percentage of naive T cells measured by flow cytometry correlated strongly with observed TCR beta diversity.

The method behind the library was 5' RACE. Sequencing instrument: Illumina HiSeq 2500. A second PCR of about 6 to 11 cycles was performed with a sample-barcoded 5' primer and a J-beta primer mix. Each TCR beta cDNA molecule received a unique molecular identifier from a template-switch 5' adaptor carrying 12 random nucleotides. Each sample yielded at least 2.5 million CDR3-containing paired-end reads. First-strand cDNA synthesis was performed from all RNA using the Mint cDNA synthesis kit, with priming by a TRBC-specific oligonucleotide. Following uracil-DNA glycosylase treatment, all cDNA underwent a first 18-cycle PCR with the universal primers M1SS and BC2_uni_R. As for the original processing: Each sample was normalized by randomly selecting 1 million high-quality reads, each carrying a distinct molecular identifier. Reads with shared molecular identifiers were discarded instead of being binned into consensus sequences. CDR3 identification, clonotype clustering and error correction used MiTCR with a Q25 quality threshold and the strictest error-elimination algorithm. A nonparametric unseen species model with Euler transformation was used to estimate lower-bound total TCR beta diversity. TCRdb reran the public reads through fastp at Q25 and MiXCR, keeping productive beta chains. When rows share a CDR3 protein, they turn into one entry using the most common DNA and genes. It is TCRdb's table, rather than the study itself, that gives the V and J calls and clone size. This sample comprises approximately 810,000 distinct CDR3 sequences, 25% to 30% of them detected only once. Clones ranked in the top ten supply around 16% of the sample.

Systemically healthy Caucasian individuals from Russia, approximately 39 in total and aged about 6 to 95 years, were included as donors. Each donor gave roughly 9 milliliters of peripheral blood, drawn into EDTA-treated Vacutainer tubes. Ficoll-Paque density-gradient centrifugation was used to isolate PBMCs, with at least 7 million per sample. Total RNA was extracted from PBMCs with Trizol reagent, with at least 6 micrograms obtained per sample. The percentages of naive CD45RAhigh/CD27high T cells were determined by flow cytometry on a PBMC aliquot from every donor. The sample was blood. This receptor was taken from an elderly woman in good health. The V gene is TRBV11-3 and the J gene is TRBJ1-1; the D segment could be TRBD1, given 5 matching bases. The CDR3 corresponds to CASSLGEDTEAFF. The nucleotides are TGTGCCAGCAGCTTGGGGGAGGACACTGAAGCTTTCTTT. With all but the CDR3 taken from the reference TRBV11-3 and TRBJ1-1 genes, the full variable domain is: EAGVVQSPRYKIIEKKQPVAFWCNPISGHNTLYWYLQNLGQGPELLIRYENEEAVDDSQLPKDRFSAERLKGVDSTLKIQPAELGDSAVYLCASSLGEDTEAFFGQGTRLTVV.